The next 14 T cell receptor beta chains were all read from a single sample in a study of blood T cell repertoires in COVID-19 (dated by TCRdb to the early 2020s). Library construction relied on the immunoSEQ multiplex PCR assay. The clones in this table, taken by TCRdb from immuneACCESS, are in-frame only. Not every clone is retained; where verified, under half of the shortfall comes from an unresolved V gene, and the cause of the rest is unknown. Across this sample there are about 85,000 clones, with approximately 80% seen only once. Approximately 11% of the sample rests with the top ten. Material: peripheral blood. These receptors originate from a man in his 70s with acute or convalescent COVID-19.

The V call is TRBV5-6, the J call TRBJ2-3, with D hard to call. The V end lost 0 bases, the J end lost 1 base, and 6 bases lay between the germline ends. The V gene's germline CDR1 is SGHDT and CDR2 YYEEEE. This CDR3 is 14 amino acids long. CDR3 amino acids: CASSLGGGTDTQYF. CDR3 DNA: TGTGCCAGCAGCTTGGGAGGTGGCACAGATACGCAGTATTTT.

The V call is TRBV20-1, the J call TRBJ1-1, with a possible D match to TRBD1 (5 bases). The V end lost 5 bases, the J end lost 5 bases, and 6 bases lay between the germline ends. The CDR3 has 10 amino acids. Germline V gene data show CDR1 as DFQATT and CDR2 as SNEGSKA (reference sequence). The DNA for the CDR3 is TGCAGTGCTCCAGGGACTGAAGCTTTCTTT. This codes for CSAPGTEAFF.

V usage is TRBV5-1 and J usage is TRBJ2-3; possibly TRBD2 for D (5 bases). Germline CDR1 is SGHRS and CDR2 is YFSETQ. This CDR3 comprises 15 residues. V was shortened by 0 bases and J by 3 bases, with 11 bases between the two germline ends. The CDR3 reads CASSLVGGPTDTQYF. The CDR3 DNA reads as TGCGCCAGCAGCTTGGTGGGCGGGCCGACAGATACGCAGTATTTT.

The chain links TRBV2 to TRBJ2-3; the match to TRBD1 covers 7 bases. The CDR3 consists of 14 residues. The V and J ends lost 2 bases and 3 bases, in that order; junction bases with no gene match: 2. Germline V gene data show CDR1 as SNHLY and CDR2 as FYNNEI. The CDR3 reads CASSERGQTDTQYF. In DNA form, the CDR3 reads TGTGCCAGCAGTGAAAGGGGACAGACAGATACGCAGTATTTT.

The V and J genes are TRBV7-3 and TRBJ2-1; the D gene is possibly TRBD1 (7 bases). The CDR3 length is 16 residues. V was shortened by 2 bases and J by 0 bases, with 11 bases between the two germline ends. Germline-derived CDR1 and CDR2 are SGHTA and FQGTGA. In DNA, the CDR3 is TGTGCCAGCAGCTTAGGGGGGACAGTCTCCTACAATGAGCAGTTCTTC. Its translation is CASSLGGTVSYNEQFF.

CDR3 bases: TGTGCCAGCAGCTTAATCCCGGGACAGGACTATGGCTACACCTTC. Amino acid sequence: CASSLIPGQDYGYTF. The rearrangement joins TRBV5-6 to TRBJ1-2, with 8 bases matching TRBD1. V lost 2 bases to trimming and J lost 3 bases; unmatched junction nucleotides: 6. CDR1 is SGHDT, CDR2 YYEEEE, per germline. The CDR3 consists of 15 residues.

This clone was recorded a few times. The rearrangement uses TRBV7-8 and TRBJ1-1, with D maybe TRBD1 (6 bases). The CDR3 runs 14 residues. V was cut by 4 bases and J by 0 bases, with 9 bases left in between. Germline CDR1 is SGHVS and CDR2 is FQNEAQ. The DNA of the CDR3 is TGTGCCAGCAGCTCCGAGGGGGTGAACACTGAAGCTTTCTTT. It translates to CASSSEGVNTEAFF.

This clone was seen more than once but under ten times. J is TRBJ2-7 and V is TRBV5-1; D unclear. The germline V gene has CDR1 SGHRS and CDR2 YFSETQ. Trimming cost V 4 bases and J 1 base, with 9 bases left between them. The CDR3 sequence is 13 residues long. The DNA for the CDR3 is TGCGCCAGCAGCCCTGGAGTTTCCTACGAGCAGTACTTC. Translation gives CASSPGVSYEQYF.

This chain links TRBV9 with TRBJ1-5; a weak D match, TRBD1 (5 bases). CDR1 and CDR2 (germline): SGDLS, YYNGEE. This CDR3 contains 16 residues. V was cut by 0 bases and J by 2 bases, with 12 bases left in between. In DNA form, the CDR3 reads TGTGCCAGCAGCGTAGGTTGGGACTCGGGCAATCAGCCCCAGCATTTT. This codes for CASSVGWDSGNQPQHF.

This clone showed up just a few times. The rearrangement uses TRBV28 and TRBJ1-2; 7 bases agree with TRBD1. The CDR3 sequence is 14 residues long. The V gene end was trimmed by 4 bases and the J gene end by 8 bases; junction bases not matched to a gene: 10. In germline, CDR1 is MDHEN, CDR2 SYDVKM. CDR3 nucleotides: TGTGCCAGCAGTTCAATCAACAGGGGTGAGGGCTACACCTTC. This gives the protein CASSSINRGEGYTF.

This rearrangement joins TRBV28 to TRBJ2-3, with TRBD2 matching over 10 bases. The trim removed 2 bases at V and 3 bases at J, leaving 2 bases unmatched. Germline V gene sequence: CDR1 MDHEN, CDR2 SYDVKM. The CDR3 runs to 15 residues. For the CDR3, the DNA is TGTGCCAGCAGTTTAAGCGGGGGGGGGACAGATACGCAGTATTTT. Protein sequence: CASSLSGGGTDTQYF.

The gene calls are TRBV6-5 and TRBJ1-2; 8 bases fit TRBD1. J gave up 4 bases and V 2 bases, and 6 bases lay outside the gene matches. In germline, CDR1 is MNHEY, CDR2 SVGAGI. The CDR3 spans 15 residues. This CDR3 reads CASSYTDRGSYGYTF. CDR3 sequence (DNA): TGTGCCAGCAGTTACACTGACAGGGGAAGCTATGGCTACACCTTC.

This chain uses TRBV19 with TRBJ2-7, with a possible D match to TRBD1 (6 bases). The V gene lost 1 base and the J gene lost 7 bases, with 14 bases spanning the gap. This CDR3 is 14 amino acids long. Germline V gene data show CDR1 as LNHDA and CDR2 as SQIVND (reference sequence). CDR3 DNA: TGTGCCAGTAGTATAGCTGCGCCAGGGGAAGAGCAGTACTTC. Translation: CASSIAAPGEEQYF. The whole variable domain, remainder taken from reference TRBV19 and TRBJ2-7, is DGGITQSPKYLFRKEGQNVTLSCEQNLNHDAMYWYRQDPGQGLRLIYYSQIVNDFQKGDIAEGYSVSREKKESFPLTVTSAQKNPTAFYLCASSIAAPGEEQYFGPGTRLTVT.

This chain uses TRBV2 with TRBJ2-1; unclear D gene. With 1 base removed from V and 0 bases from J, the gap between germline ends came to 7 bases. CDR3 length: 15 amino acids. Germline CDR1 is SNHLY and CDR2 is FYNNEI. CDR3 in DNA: TGTGCCAGCAGTGAAGACTTGAGCTCCTACAATGAGCAGTTCTTC. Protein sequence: CASSEDLSSYNEQFF.